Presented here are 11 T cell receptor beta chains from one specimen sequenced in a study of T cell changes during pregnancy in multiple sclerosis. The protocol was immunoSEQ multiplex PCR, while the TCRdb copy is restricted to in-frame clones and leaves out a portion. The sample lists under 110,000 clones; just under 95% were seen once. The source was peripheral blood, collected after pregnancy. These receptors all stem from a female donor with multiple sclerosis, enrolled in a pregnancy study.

CDR3 nucleotide sequence: TGTGCCAGCAGTTCCTGGACTAGCGGGAGAATAGGGCAGGAGTTCTTC. Translating gives CASSSWTSGRIGQEFF. This chain connects TRBV27 to TRBJ2-1; 13 bases are a match to TRBD2. J gave up 14 bases and V 4 bases, and 14 bases lay outside the gene matches. CDR3 length: 16 residues. The germline CDR1 and CDR2 sequences are MNHEY and SMNVEV (reference sequence).

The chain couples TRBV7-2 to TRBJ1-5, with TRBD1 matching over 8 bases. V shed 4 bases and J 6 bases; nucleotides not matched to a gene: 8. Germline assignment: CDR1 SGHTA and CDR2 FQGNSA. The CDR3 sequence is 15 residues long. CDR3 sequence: CASSSRTGRGQPQHF. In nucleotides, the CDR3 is TGTGCCAGCAGCTCGAGGACAGGGAGGGGTCAGCCCCAGCATTTT.

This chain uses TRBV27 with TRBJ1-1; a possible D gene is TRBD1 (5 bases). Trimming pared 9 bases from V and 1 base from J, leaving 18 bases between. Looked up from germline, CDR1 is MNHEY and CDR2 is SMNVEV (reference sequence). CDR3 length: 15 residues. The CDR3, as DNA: TGTGCCAGAAATTCGGGTTTTAGGGGGAACACTGAAGCTTTCTTT. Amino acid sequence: CARNSGFRGNTEAFF.

CDR3: CASRPFEGGLLDEQFF. The CDR3 coding sequence is TGCGCCAGCAGGCCCTTCGAGGGAGGTCTCCTGGATGAGCAGTTCTTC. The gene calls are TRBV5-1 and TRBJ2-1; possibly TRBD2 for D (6 bases). Germline CDR1 is SGHRS and CDR2 is YFSETQ. The CDR3 length is 16 residues. The V and J ends lost 5 bases and 8 bases respectively, with 23 bases between them.

DNA for the CDR3: TGTGCCTGGAGCCAGGGGAGGGAGAATTCACCCCTCCACTTT. Its protein product is CAWSQGRENSPLHF. The chain links TRBV30 to TRBJ1-6; possible D gene TRBD1, 6 bases. Looked up from germline, CDR1 is GTSNPN and CDR2 is SVGIG (reference sequence). The ends were cut back, 3 bases at V and 7 bases at J, with 13 bases in the middle. This CDR3 contains 14 residues.

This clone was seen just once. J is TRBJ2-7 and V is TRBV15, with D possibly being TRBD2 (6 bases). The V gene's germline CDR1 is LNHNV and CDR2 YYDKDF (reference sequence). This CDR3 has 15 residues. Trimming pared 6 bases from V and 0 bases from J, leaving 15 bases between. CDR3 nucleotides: TGTGCCACCAGTCCAATACGGGGGAGCTCCTACGAGCAGTACTTC. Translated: CATSPIRGSSYEQYF.

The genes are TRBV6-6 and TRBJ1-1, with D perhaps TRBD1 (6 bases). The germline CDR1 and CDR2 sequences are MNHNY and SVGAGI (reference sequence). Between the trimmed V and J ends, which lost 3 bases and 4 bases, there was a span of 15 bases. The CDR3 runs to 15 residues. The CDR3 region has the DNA TGTGCCAGCAGTTATAACCCGACAGGTTCCACTGAAGCTTTCTTT. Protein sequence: CASSYNPTGSTEAFF.

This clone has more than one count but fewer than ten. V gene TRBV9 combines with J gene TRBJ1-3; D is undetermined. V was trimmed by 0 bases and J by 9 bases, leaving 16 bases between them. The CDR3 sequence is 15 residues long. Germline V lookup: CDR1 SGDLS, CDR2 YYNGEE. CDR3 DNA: TGTGCCAGCAGCGTAGATGGCAGGAGGGCGGGCACCATATATTTT. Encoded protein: CASSVDGRRAGTIYF.

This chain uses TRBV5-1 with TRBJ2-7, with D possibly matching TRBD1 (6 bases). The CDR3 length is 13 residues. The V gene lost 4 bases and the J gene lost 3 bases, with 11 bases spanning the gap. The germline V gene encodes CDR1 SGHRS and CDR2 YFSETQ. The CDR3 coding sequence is TGCGCCAGCAGCCTCCCAGGGGACTACGAGCAGTACTTC. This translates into CASSLPGDYEQYF.

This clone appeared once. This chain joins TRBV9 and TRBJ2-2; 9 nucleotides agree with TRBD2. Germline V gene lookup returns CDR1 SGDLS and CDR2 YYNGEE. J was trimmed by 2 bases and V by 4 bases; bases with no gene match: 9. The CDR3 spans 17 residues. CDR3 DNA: TGTGCCAGCAGCTTGAAGACTAGCGGACATAACACCGGGGAGCTGTTTTTT. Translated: CASSLKTSGHNTGELFF.

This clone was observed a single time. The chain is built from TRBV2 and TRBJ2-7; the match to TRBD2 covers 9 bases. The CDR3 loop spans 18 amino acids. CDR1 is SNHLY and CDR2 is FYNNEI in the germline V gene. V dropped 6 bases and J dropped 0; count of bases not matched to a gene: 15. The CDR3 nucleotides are TGTGCCAGCAGCTGGGACGGGGTAGCGGGGGCCAGCTCCTACGAGCAGTACTTC. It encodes CASSWDGVAGASSYEQYF.